Below are 21 T cell receptor beta chains sequenced from a single sample in a study of cytomegalovirus exposure and HLA in healthy donors. The PCR had 60 Vbeta and 13 Jbeta primers. Clones were sequenced by immunoSEQ multiplex PCR, and TCRdb holds only the in-frame ones, with some missing. The data contain approximately 190,000 clones, about nine tenths of them seen just once; the ten biggest clones take up around 0.98%. Sample: PBMCs. These receptors were taken from a boy between 2 and 15 years old in good health and CMV-seronegative.

The chain is built from TRBV5-1 and TRBJ2-5, with 9 bases aligning to TRBD1. The CDR3 covers 16 residues. V shed 2 bases and J 5 bases; nucleotides not matched to a gene: 10. The germline gives CDR1 SGHRS, CDR2 YFSETQ. CDR3 region: CASSLNSGTGRETQYF. In DNA, the CDR3 is TGCGCCAGCAGCTTAAACTCCGGGACAGGGCGGGAGACCCAGTACTTC.

V usage is TRBV30 and J usage is TRBJ2-5; 7 positions match TRBD2. The V and J ends lost 1 base and 3 bases, in that order; junction bases with no gene match: 17. CDR1 is GTSNPN and CDR2 is SVGIG in the germline V gene (reference sequence). The CDR3 has 18 amino acids. Here the CDR3 DNA reads TGTGCCTGGAGTGAATTATTTCCTTGGGCGGGGGATAAAGAGACCCAGTACTTC. Protein product: CAWSELFPWAGDKETQYF.

This chain links TRBV7-8 with TRBJ2-5; a possible D gene is TRBD2 (5 bases). The CDR3 is 13 amino acids. Germline lookup yields CDR1 SGHVS and CDR2 FQNEAQ. The V gene lost 2 bases and the J gene lost 5 bases, with 9 bases spanning the gap. The CDR3 DNA is TGTGCCAGCAGCTTATCCAGAGGGGAGACCCAGTACTTC. As protein: CASSLSRGETQYF.

This clone occurred once. The V gene is TRBV28, the J gene TRBJ1-5; the D is unclear. The length of the CDR3 is 13 residues. The V end was cut by 3 bases, the J end by 7 bases, with 10 bases between. The germline V gene encodes CDR1 MDHEN and CDR2 SYDVKM. The CDR3: CASSFSRSQPQHF. CDR3 sequence (DNA): TGTGCCAGCAGTTTTAGCCGCAGCCAGCCCCAGCATTTT.

The J gene is TRBJ2-7, the V gene TRBV6-1, with 7 bases aligning to TRBD1. The CDR3 runs 14 residues. The V segment lost 2 bases and the J segment 4 bases; nucleotides outside the gene matches: 5. Germline V lookup: CDR1 MNHNS, CDR2 SASEGT. DNA of the CDR3: TGTGCCAGCAGTGAACGAGGGGGCCCATACGAGCAGTACTTC. Its protein product is CASSERGGPYEQYF.

A single count supports this clone. Other DNA sequences from this sample encode an identical CDR3 as well. This chain uses TRBV5-1 with TRBJ2-3, with a tentative D call TRBD1 (5 bases). With 7 bases removed from V and 3 bases from J, the gap between germline ends came to 18 bases. The CDR3 consists of 15 residues. The V gene's germline CDR1 is SGHRS and CDR2 YFSETQ. CDR3 protein: CASSVAFQGTDTQYF. DNA of the CDR3: TGCGCCAGCTCCGTAGCCTTTCAGGGTACAGATACGCAGTATTTT.

The chain has TRBV30 and TRBJ2-3; D unresolved. The germline V gene encodes CDR1 GTSNPN and CDR2 SVGIG (reference sequence). The ends were cut back, 1 base at V and 2 bases at J, with 7 bases in the middle. The CDR3 sequence is 13 residues long. CDR3 nucleotide sequence: TGTGCCTGGAGTGGCGGTCCCACAGATACGCAGTATTTT. This encodes CAWSGGPTDTQYF. The variable domain in full, completed from reference TRBV30 and TRBJ2-3, reads SQTIHQWPATLVQPVGSPLSLECTVEGTSNPNLYWYRQAAGRGLQLLFYSVGIGQISSEVPQNLSASRPQDRQFILSSKKLLLSDSGFYLCAWSGGPTDTQYFGPGTRLTVL.

The V gene is TRBV19, the J gene TRBJ1-5, with 7 bases fitting TRBD1. Germline trimming cut 5 bases from V and 9 bases from J; bases unmatched to any gene: 7. In germline, CDR1 is LNHDA, CDR2 SQIVND (reference sequence). The CDR3 covers 13 residues. CDR3 amino acids: CASSLAGGPPQHF. The CDR3 DNA follows: TGTGCCAGTAGTCTGGCAGGGGGTCCGCCCCAGCATTTT.

The chain carries TRBV19 and TRBJ2-1; D possibly corresponds to TRBD1 (6 bases). Trimming removed 9 bases from V and 0 bases from J, with 21 bases in between. The CDR3 length is 17 residues. Germline V gene lookup returns CDR1 LNHDA and CDR2 SQIVND (reference sequence). The CDR3 DNA follows: TGTGCCAGCCACCCGATGGGGGCGTCTAGCTCCTACAATGAGCAGTTCTTC. Residues: CASHPMGASSSYNEQFF.

CDR3: CATPGLSSTDTQYF. The CDR3 bases are TGTGCCACGCCGGGACTTTCCAGCACAGATACGCAGTATTTT. V usage is TRBV25-1 and J usage is TRBJ2-3; TRBD2 might be the D (6 bases). The germline V gene encodes CDR1 MGHDK and CDR2 SYGVNS. V was clipped by 10 bases and J by 0 bases, with 14 bases between them. There are 14 residues in the CDR3.

The V and J genes are TRBV5-6 and TRBJ1-1; perhaps TRBD1 as D (5 bases). The germline gives CDR1 SGHDT, CDR2 YYEEEE. The germline V and J ends were trimmed by 1 base and 7 bases, with 14 bases remaining between them. The CDR3 spans 14 residues. The CDR3 nucleotides read TGTGCCAGCAGCTTGCGAAGGGGCAGGATTGAAGCTTTCTTT. Translating it yields CASSLRRGRIEAFF.

V gene TRBV9 combines with J gene TRBJ2-1; D is perhaps TRBD1 (5 bases). Trimming removed 3 bases from V and 7 bases from J, with 8 bases in between. The CDR3 runs to 12 residues. CDR1 SGDLS and CDR2 YYNGEE come from the germline V gene. The CDR3 DNA sequence: TGTGCCAGCAGCGGGGGCCCGAATGAGCAGTTCTTC. It specifies CASSGGPNEQFF.

This chain connects TRBV13 to TRBJ2-3; 10 nucleotides align to TRBD2. J gave up 2 bases and V 3 bases, and 5 bases lay outside the gene matches. From germline, CDR1 is PRHDT and CDR2 FYEKMQ (reference sequence). The CDR3 spans 16 residues. The chain's CDR3 is CASSFLSGGNTDTQYF. DNA for the CDR3: TGTGCCAGCAGCTTCCTTAGCGGGGGGAACACAGATACGCAGTATTTT.

This rearrangement joins TRBV11-2 to TRBJ2-5; perhaps TRBD2 as D (7 bases). The CDR3 contains 16 residues. V shed 5 bases and J shed 4 bases, with 20 bases lying between them. Germline V gene data show CDR1 as SGHAT and CDR2 as FQNNGV. The CDR3 is CASSPFRGEGGETQYF. The DNA for the CDR3 is TGTGCCAGCAGCCCCTTTAGGGGGGAGGGGGGAGAGACCCAGTACTTC.

The chain joins TRBV7-9 to TRBJ1-1; possible D gene TRBD1, 6 bases. The germline V gene encodes CDR1 SEHNR and CDR2 FQNEAQ (reference sequence). The CDR3 is 13 amino acids. The ends were cut back, 5 bases at V and 2 bases at J, with 9 bases in the middle. The CDR3 nucleotides read TGTGCCAGCAGCCAGGGGTTCAACACTGAAGCTTTCTTT. Its translation is CASSQGFNTEAFF.

The chain carries TRBV28 and TRBJ1-1; D unresolved. Trimming took 1 base from V and 10 from J, leaving 22 bases between them. Germline V gene sequence: CDR1 MDHEN, CDR2 SYDVKM. This CDR3 region has 16 residues. CDR3 sequence reads: CASSLLPRVVSSGAFF. Written as DNA, the CDR3 is TGTGCCAGCAGTTTATTGCCCCGTGTAGTCTCCTCGGGAGCTTTCTTT.

The V and J genes are TRBV9 and TRBJ2-3; TRBD2 is a possible D gene (7 bases). The germline V gene has CDR1 SGDLS and CDR2 YYNGEE. V shed 3 bases and J shed 6 bases, with 23 bases lying between them. The CDR3 spans 17 residues. CDR3 DNA sequence: TGTGCCAGCAGCGAGGAGGGGGGGCGGAGACTTTGGGATACGCAGTATTTT. This translates into CASSEEGGRRLWDTQYF.

The rearrangement joins TRBV7-2 to TRBJ2-3, with a weak D call TRBD2 (5 bases). Germline V gives CDR1 SGHTA, CDR2 FQGNSA. Trimming removed 1 base at V and 4 bases at J, with 6 bases between. There are 13 residues in the CDR3. CDR3: CASSLDSADTQYF. DNA for the CDR3: TGTGCCAGCAGCTTAGATAGCGCAGATACGCAGTATTTT.

The chain combines TRBV7-6 with TRBJ2-5, with D perhaps TRBD2 (6 bases). The germline V gene encodes CDR1 SGHVS and CDR2 FNYEAQ. Trimming took off 5 bases at V and 5 bases at J, with 12 bases between the two ends. The length of the CDR3 is 13 residues. The CDR3 DNA is TGTGCCAGCAGCCGGCCGGGGGACGAGACCCAGTACTTC. Its translation is CASSRPGDETQYF.

The chain uses TRBV7-9 and TRBJ2-1; D might be TRBD1 (6 bases). The CDR3 extends over 16 amino acids. Germline V lookup: CDR1 SEHNR, CDR2 FQNEAQ (reference sequence). V lost 1 base and J lost 5, with 15 bases in between. This chain's CDR3 is CASSLGTGILHNEQFF. The CDR3 region has the DNA TGTGCCAGCAGCTTAGGAACAGGGATTCTCCACAATGAGCAGTTCTTC.

CDR3 sequence reads: CASSFQGITGELFF. The CDR3 DNA follows: TGCGCCAGCAGCTTCCAGGGGATCACCGGGGAGCTGTTTTTT. This chain joins TRBV5-1 and TRBJ2-2, with D perhaps TRBD1 (6 bases). V was trimmed by 2 bases and J by 4 bases, leaving 9 bases between them. There are 14 residues in the CDR3. Germline assignment: CDR1 SGHRS and CDR2 YFSETQ.